The 24 T cell receptor beta chains given below trace back to one sample, sequenced in a study of blood T cell repertoires in COVID-19. Sequencing was performed with immunoSEQ multiplex PCR; in TCRdb, only in-frame clones are kept and a portion is missing. The sample has fewer than 450,000 clones; about nine tenths are singletons. Sequences were obtained from peripheral blood. The receptors were sampled from a woman between 65 and 79 years old with COVID-19, enrolled during active disease.

This clone appeared a single time. In DNA form, the CDR3 reads TGCGCCAGCAGCTTGGAGGGACAGGGGGCAGGAGCTTTCTTT. Its protein product is CASSLEGQGAGAFF. The chain has TRBV5-1 and TRBJ1-1; 12 nucleotides line up with TRBD1. Germline V gene sequence: CDR1 SGHRS, CDR2 YFSETQ. Losses at the gene ends were 0 bases for V and 10 bases for J; bases not matched to a gene: 4. The length of the CDR3 is 14 residues.

A single count supports this clone. The chain joins TRBV11-2 to TRBJ1-1, with TRBD1 matching over 12 bases. The germline CDR1 and CDR2 sequences are SGHAT and FQNNGV. V lost 5 bases and J lost 4; bases outside the gene matches: 5. This CDR3 is built from 15 residues. CDR3 region: CASSPLGQGATEAFF. The CDR3 DNA sequence: TGTGCCAGCAGCCCACTGGGACAGGGGGCCACTGAAGCTTTCTTT.

The chain joins TRBV3-1 (or the pseudogene TRBV3-2) to TRBJ1-2; 11 bases line up with TRBD1. J was trimmed by 7 bases and V by 8 bases; bases with no gene match: 12. The CDR3 is made up of 15 amino acids. Germline V gene data show CDR1 as LGHDT and CDR2 as YNNKEL (reference sequence). DNA of the CDR3: TGTGCCAGCGCCCGGACAGGGGGCGCCCCTGGTGGCTACACCTTC. It specifies CASARTGGAPGGYTF.

The rearrangement joins TRBV2 to TRBJ1-2, with a weak D call TRBD1 (5 bases). The CDR3 consists of 12 residues. Germline-derived CDR1 and CDR2 are SNHLY and FYNNEI. Trimming pared 1 base from V and 10 bases from J, leaving 10 bases between. The CDR3 spells CASSEGVQAYTF. Written as DNA, the CDR3 is TGTGCCAGCAGTGAAGGGGTACAGGCCTACACCTTC.

The chain joins TRBV27 to TRBJ1-4; D might be TRBD1 (5 bases). The germline CDR1 and CDR2 sequences are MNHEY and SMNVEV (reference sequence). This CDR3 is 18 amino acids long. Between the trimmed V and J ends, which lost 2 bases and 5 bases, there was a span of 21 bases. The CDR3, as DNA: TGTGCCAGCAGTTTAAGGCCCCAGGGTTCCTTTTCGAATGAAAAACTGTTTTTT. It is translated as CASSLRPQGSFSNEKLFF.

The V gene is TRBV7-2, the J gene TRBJ2-3, with D perhaps matching TRBD2 (6 bases). The CDR3 is 14 amino acids. Germline V CDR1 and CDR2: SGHTA, FQGNSA. V lost 5 bases, J lost 8 bases, and 17 bases lay in between. The DNA for the CDR3 is TGTGCCAGCAGCCCCGCCTGGGGAGGAGGTACGCAGTATTTT. Its protein product is CASSPAWGGGTQYF.

J is TRBJ1-2 and V is TRBV10-3, with D possibly being TRBD1 (6 bases). Germline CDR1 is ENHRY and CDR2 is SYGVKD. This CDR3 region has 17 residues. V was shortened by 2 bases and J by 0 bases, with 16 bases between the two germline ends. CDR3 coding DNA: TGTGCCATCAGTGAGACCCAGGGGACCCTATCTAACTATGGCTACACCTTC. Encoded protein: CAISETQGTLSNYGYTF.

Regarding this clone: The same CDR3 can be traced to other DNA sequences in this sample. This chain links TRBV2 with TRBJ2-1; D possibly corresponds to TRBD2 (7 bases). The germline CDR1 and CDR2 sequences are SNHLY and FYNNEI. CDR3 length equals 15 residues. Trimming pared 2 bases from V and 4 bases from J, leaving 12 bases between. CDR3 nucleotide sequence: TGTGCCAGCAGTGAAACGGGGGGCGCGTACAATGAGCAGTTCTTC. Protein product: CASSETGGAYNEQFF.

V is TRBV15 and J is TRBJ2-7, with 8 bases lining up with TRBD1. CDR3 length: 14 residues. The germline V gene encodes CDR1 LNHNV and CDR2 YYDKDF (reference sequence). V was pared by 4 bases and J by 3 bases, with 5 bases of the junction left unmatched. CDR3 residues: CATSKAGGVYEQYF. For the CDR3, the DNA is TGTGCCACCAGCAAGGCAGGGGGCGTCTACGAGCAGTACTTC.

The V call is TRBV11-2, the J call TRBJ1-5; 7 nucleotides line up with TRBD1. The germline gives CDR1 SGHAT, CDR2 FQNNGV. The CDR3 extends over 14 amino acids. V was pared by 3 bases and J by 3 bases, with 2 bases of the junction left unmatched. The CDR3 loop is CASSFDRVNQPQHF. In nucleotides, the CDR3 is TGTGCCAGCAGCTTCGACAGGGTCAATCAGCCCCAGCATTTT.

Here the CDR3 reads CASSGSRGQSSPLHF. The CDR3 nucleotides read TGTGCCAGCAGCGGGTCACGGGGACAGTCATCACCCCTCCACTTT. The rearrangement uses TRBV28 and TRBJ1-6, with TRBD1 identical over 7 bases. The CDR3 contains 15 residues. The J segment lost 10 bases and the V segment lost 6 bases, leaving 12 bases of the junction unmatched. The germline CDR1 and CDR2 sequences are MDHEN and SYDVKM.

V usage is TRBV6-1 and J usage is TRBJ1-2; TRBD1 is a possible D gene (5 bases). The CDR3 contains 15 residues. V shed 2 bases and J shed 4 bases, with 14 bases lying between them. CDR1 is MNHNS, CDR2 SASEGT, per germline. For the CDR3, the DNA is TGTGCCAGCAGTGAAAGGTTTGGGGGGGGCTATGGCTACACCTTC. This codes for CASSERFGGGYGYTF.

The DNA of the CDR3 is TGTGCCAGCAGCCGACAGGGCGGGACAGATACGCAGTATTTT. Translating it yields CASSRQGGTDTQYF. This rearrangement joins TRBV27 to TRBJ2-3; the match to TRBD1 covers 7 bases. Looked up from germline, CDR1 is MNHEY and CDR2 is SMNVEV (reference sequence). V shed 6 bases, J shed 3 bases, and the junction held 6 bases outside the gene matches. CDR3 size: 14 residues.

This clone was seen just once. This chain links TRBV19 with TRBJ1-5; D might be TRBD1 (6 bases). Germline V gene lookup returns CDR1 LNHDA and CDR2 SQIVND (reference sequence). V was shortened by 3 bases and J by 1 base, with 10 bases between the two germline ends. The CDR3 length is 15 residues. CDR3 sequence: CASSMGAGSNQPQHF. In DNA form, the CDR3 reads TGTGCCAGTAGTATGGGGGCGGGCAGCAATCAGCCCCAGCATTTT.

The chain employs TRBV5-1 and TRBJ1-1, with D possibly matching TRBD1 (6 bases). The CDR3 is 15 residues long. Deletions cut 3 bases from V and 1 base from J, with 13 bases between. Germline CDR1 is SGHRS and CDR2 is YFSETQ. In DNA, the CDR3 is TGCGCCAGCAGCTCAATTACAGGGACGAACACTGAAGCTTTCTTT. It specifies CASSSITGTNTEAFF.

This clone has just one count. The CDR3 protein is CASSLEAGIGYTF. In nucleotides, the CDR3 is TGTGCCAGCAGCTTAGAGGCAGGGATCGGCTACACCTTC. J is TRBJ1-2 and V is TRBV7-2, with D possibly TRBD1 on 5 matching bases. The CDR3 loop spans 13 amino acids. Germline loops: CDR1 SGHTA, CDR2 FQGNSA. Trimming removed 1 base from V and 8 bases from J, with 11 bases in between.

This rearrangement joins TRBV2 to TRBJ2-7; TRBD2 might be the D (6 bases). Trimming cost V 4 bases and J 2 bases, with 15 bases left between them. This CDR3 has 15 residues. Looked up from germline, CDR1 is SNHLY and CDR2 is FYNNEI. The CDR3 DNA sequence: TGTGCCAGCAGTGGACCGGGGACTTCAACCTACGAGCAGTACTTC. Translating gives CASSGPGTSTYEQYF.

The rearrangement joins TRBV15 to TRBJ1-4, with no clear D. Trimming removed 3 bases at V and 0 bases at J, with 20 bases between. CDR3 length: 19 residues. The germline CDR1 and CDR2 sequences are LNHNV and YYDKDF (reference sequence). DNA of the CDR3: TGTGCCACCAGCAGTAAGGAGGTCGTCGTCGGGGCAACTAATGAAAAACTGTTTTTT. Protein product: CATSSKEVVVGATNEKLFF. The full variable domain, its missing parts supplied by reference TRBV15 and TRBJ1-4, is DAMVIQNPRYQVTQFGKPVTLSCSQTLNHNVMYWYQQKSSQAPKLLFHYYDKDFNNEADTPDNFQSRRPNTSFCFLDIRSPGLGDTAMYLCATSSKEVVVGATNEKLFFGSGTQLSVL.

On this clone itself: The sample contains more than one DNA sequence encoding this CDR3. V is TRBV19 and J is TRBJ1-1; TRBD1 aligns across 7 bases. Trimming at V came to 6 bases and at J to 1 base, leaving 2 bases not matched to a gene. CDR3 length equals 13 residues. Looked up from germline, CDR1 is LNHDA and CDR2 is SQIVND (reference sequence). This chain's CDR3 is CASSWTGNTEAFF. CDR3 coding DNA: TGTGCCAGTAGCTGGACAGGGAACACTGAAGCTTTCTTT.

The chain couples TRBV7-2 to TRBJ2-3; 8 nucleotides align to TRBD2. CDR1 is SGHTA, CDR2 FQGNSA, per germline. This CDR3 is 18 amino acids long. The V and J ends lost 1 base and 4 bases, in that order; junction bases with no gene match: 13. In DNA form, the CDR3 reads TGTGCCAGCAGCTTAGGATTGAACGGGGGGGGCCGGGCAGATACGCAGTATTTT. This gives the protein CASSLGLNGGGRADTQYF.

Only one count was recorded for this clone. The chain employs TRBV5-6 and TRBJ1-2; no clear D gene. CDR3 length equals 12 residues. V was clipped by 2 bases and J by 5 bases, with 7 bases between them. Germline V gene data show CDR1 as SGHDT and CDR2 as YYEEEE. The CDR3 DNA reads as TGTGCCAGCAGCTTCGACACTTATGGCTACACCTTC. Amino acid sequence: CASSFDTYGYTF.

This rearrangement joins TRBV11-2 to TRBJ1-1; D might be TRBD1 (5 bases). The CDR3 has 14 amino acids. The ends were cut back, 4 bases at V and 4 bases at J, with 13 bases in the middle. Germline V lookup: CDR1 SGHAT, CDR2 FQNNGV. In nucleotides, the CDR3 is TGTGCCAGCAGCTCCGGGGGAGGGAGCACTGAAGCTTTCTTT. This codes for CASSSGGGSTEAFF.

The chain links TRBV9 to TRBJ2-3, with D possibly being TRBD2 (6 bases). This CDR3 is built from 14 residues. V gave up 0 bases and J gave up 3 bases, with 8 bases separating them. In germline, CDR1 is SGDLS, CDR2 YYNGEE. CDR3 residues: CASSVAGRTDTQYF. CDR3 in DNA: TGTGCCAGCAGCGTAGCTGGGAGGACAGATACGCAGTATTTT.

The chain recombines TRBV11-2 with TRBJ2-7, with D possibly being TRBD1 (5 bases). The germline V gene has CDR1 SGHAT and CDR2 FQNNGV. There are 15 residues in the CDR3. The V and J ends lost 1 base and 3 bases respectively, with 13 bases between them. The CDR3 DNA is TGTGCCAGCAGCTTAGTTGCAGGGCCCTTCTACGAGCAGTACTTC. Translated, it gives CASSLVAGPFYEQYF.